Shown below are 24 T cell receptor beta chains from a single sample sequenced in a study of OX40 agonist ivuxolimab in advanced cancers. Sequencing used immunoSEQ multiplex PCR; TCRdb keeps in-frame clones, though not all of them. The sample shows roughly 67,000 clones, almost 95% of them seen only once. Source: CD4+ or CD8+ T cells sorted from blood, taken in a trial of the OX40 agonist ivuxolimab. These TCRs come from an adult with an advanced solid tumor such as melanoma, head and neck, liver or kidney cancer.

This chain links TRBV5-1 with TRBJ2-7, with TRBD2 identical over 13 bases. Germline trimming cut 0 bases from V and 7 bases from J; bases unmatched to any gene: 7. Germline lookup yields CDR1 SGHRS and CDR2 YFSETQ. The CDR3 extends over 16 amino acids. Here the CDR3 reads CASSLEPGLAGEEQYF. The CDR3 region has the DNA TGCGCCAGCAGCTTGGAACCCGGACTAGCGGGGGAAGAGCAGTACTTC. Full variable domain (outside the CDR3, taken from reference TRBV5-1 and TRBJ2-7): KAGVTQTPRYLIKTRGQQVTLSCSPISGHRSVSWYQQTPGQGLQFLFEYFSETQRNKGNFPGRFSGRQFSNSRSEMNVSTLELGDSALYLCASSLEPGLAGEEQYFGPGTRLTVT.

The CDR3 region has the DNA TGTGCCAGTAGTATTGGCACAGATCCCTACGAGACCCAGTACTTC. Translated: CASSIGTDPYETQYF. V usage is TRBV19 and J usage is TRBJ2-5; no definite D call. This CDR3 has 15 amino acids. Trimming took 3 bases from V and 5 from J, leaving 16 bases between them. The germline gives CDR1 LNHDA, CDR2 SQIVND (reference sequence). The full variable domain, its missing parts supplied by reference TRBV19 and TRBJ2-5, is DGGITQSPKYLFRKEGQNVTLSCEQNLNHDAMYWYRQDPGQGLRLIYYSQIVNDFQKGDIAEGYSVSREKKESFPLTVTSAQKNPTAFYLCASSIGTDPYETQYFGPGTRLLVL.

The J gene is TRBJ1-4, the V gene TRBV10-1; 11 bases match TRBD1. The ends lost 4 bases at V and 8 bases at J; junction bases unmatched: 6. The CDR3 has 15 amino acids. CDR1 and CDR2 (germline): WNHNN, SYGVQD (reference sequence). CDR3 amino acids: CASSASGQGDEKLFF. Here the CDR3 DNA reads TGCGCCAGCAGTGCCTCGGGACAGGGGGACGAAAAACTGTTTTTT.

The chain is built from TRBV5-5 and TRBJ1-3; D gene unclear. Trimming removed 4 bases from V and 4 bases from J, with 15 bases in between. CDR1 is SGHKS and CDR2 is YYEKEE in the germline V gene (reference sequence). The CDR3 runs 15 residues. CDR3 region: CASSHGRETGNTIYF. The CDR3 DNA is TGTGCCAGCAGCCACGGTCGCGAGACGGGAAACACCATATATTTT.

CDR3 residues: CASHRNEQFF. In nucleotides, the CDR3 is TGTGCCAGCCATCGAAATGAGCAGTTCTTC. The chain carries TRBV6-4 and TRBJ2-1; no definite D call. V lost 8 bases, J lost 7 bases, and 6 bases lay in between. Germline loops: CDR1 MRHNA, CDR2 SNTAGT. CDR3 length equals 10 residues.

The chain has TRBV4-1 and TRBJ2-7, with 9 bases aligning to TRBD1. This CDR3 contains 15 residues. The V gene end was trimmed by 0 bases and the J gene end by 3 bases; junction bases not matched to a gene: 3. Germline CDR1 is MGHRA and CDR2 is YSYEKL. In nucleotides, the CDR3 is TGCGCCAGCAGCCAAGAAGGGACAGGGTACTACGAGCAGTACTTC. Translation: CASSQEGTGYYEQYF.

This chain connects TRBV7-9 to TRBJ1-5; 9 nucleotides match TRBD1. Per the germline V gene, CDR1 is SEHNR and CDR2 is FQNEAQ (reference sequence). The V gene end was trimmed by 5 bases and the J gene end by 4 bases; junction bases not matched to a gene: 6. The CDR3 has 15 residues. The CDR3 region is CASSPTGTGNQPQHF. CDR3 coding DNA: TGTGCCAGCAGCCCTACCGGGACAGGGAATCAGCCCCAGCATTTT.

The V call is TRBV4-1, the J call TRBJ1-2; D gene uncertain. V lost 1 base and J 1 base, leaving 4 bases between the germline ends. Per germline, CDR1 MGHRA and CDR2 YSYEKL. The CDR3 extends over 13 amino acids. This chain's CDR3 is CASSQGGNYGYTF. The CDR3 DNA reads TGCGCCAGCAGCCAAGGGGGTAACTATGGCTACACCTTC.

The chain employs TRBV5-4 and TRBJ2-1; D is perhaps TRBD2 (5 bases). Trimming took off 2 bases at V and 2 bases at J, with 11 bases between the two ends. Germline V gives CDR1 SGHNT, CDR2 YYREEE (reference sequence). The CDR3 sequence is 15 residues long. The CDR3 coding sequence is TGTGCCAGCAGCTTTGGGGAGACCCCCTACAATGAGCAGTTCTTC. Protein sequence: CASSFGETPYNEQFF.

V is TRBV5-5 and J is TRBJ2-2, with D possibly called TRBD1 or TRBD2 (6 bases each). This CDR3 spans 16 amino acids. Germline CDR1 SGHKS, CDR2 YYEKEE (reference sequence). V was clipped by 6 bases and J by 1 base, with 16 bases between them. CDR3 residues: CASKLGGPGNTGELFF. CDR3 nucleotides: TGTGCCAGCAAGCTTGGGGGGCCTGGGAACACCGGGGAGCTGTTTTTT.

This sequence joins TRBV13 and TRBJ2-1; unclear D gene. Germline V gives CDR1 PRHDT, CDR2 FYEKMQ (reference sequence). Between the trimmed V and J ends, which lost 4 bases and 5 bases, there was a span of 6 bases. This CDR3 spans 12 amino acids. The CDR3 nucleotides read TGTGCCAGCAGCTCAGGTAACAATGAGCAGTTCTTC. Its translation is CASSSGNNEQFF.

The chain employs TRBV29-1 and TRBJ2-7; 11 nucleotides line up with TRBD2. This CDR3 has 14 residues. Germline V CDR1 and CDR2: SQVTM, ANQGSEA. J gave up 2 bases and V 4 bases, and 4 bases lay outside the gene matches. CDR3 protein: CSVGGLAGTYEQYF. Here the CDR3 DNA reads TGCAGCGTTGGTGGACTAGCGGGTACCTACGAGCAGTACTTC.

The J gene is TRBJ2-3, the V gene TRBV5-6; no clear D. V was cut by 2 bases and J by 6 bases, with 4 bases left in between. Looked up from germline, CDR1 is SGHDT and CDR2 is YYEEEE. CDR3 length: 11 amino acids. The CDR3 region is CASSFADTQYF. In nucleotides, the CDR3 is TGTGCCAGCAGCTTCGCGGATACGCAGTATTTT.

The chain couples TRBV29-1 to TRBJ2-5; D is uncertain. V dropped 5 bases and J dropped 2 bases, with 12 bases sitting between them. Germline V gene data show CDR1 as SQVTM and CDR2 as ANQGSEA. The CDR3 is made up of 13 amino acids. Here the CDR3 DNA reads TGCAGCGTTTTATGGCGTCAGCAAGAGACCCAGTACTTC. The encoded protein is CSVLWRQQETQYF.

J is TRBJ1-1 and V is TRBV5-1; a weak D match, TRBD1 (5 bases). The germline gives CDR1 SGHRS, CDR2 YFSETQ. This CDR3 has 14 amino acids. V lost 1 base to trimming and J lost 4 bases, with 11 bases between them. The CDR3 bases are TGCGCCAGCAGCTTGTTTCAGGGAGGCACTGAAGCTTTCTTT. Its protein product is CASSLFQGGTEAFF.

This clone rates as medium-sized. This chain links TRBV2 with TRBJ2-5; 9 bases map to TRBD2. J was trimmed by 5 bases and V by 6 bases; bases with no gene match: 10. CDR3 length equals 15 residues. Germline CDR1 is SNHLY and CDR2 is FYNNEI. CDR3 bases: TGTGCCAGCAGGCGGGAGGGAATTGGGGTCGAGACCCAGTACTTC. Translating it yields CASRREGIGVETQYF.

V usage is TRBV27 and J usage is TRBJ2-7; no clear D gene. CDR1 is MNHEY, CDR2 SMNVEV, per germline (reference sequence). This CDR3 region has 15 residues. V was clipped by 5 bases and J by 5 bases, with 19 bases between them. CDR3 loop: CASSPLWVLEDEQYF. As DNA, the CDR3 is TGTGCCAGCAGTCCCCTTTGGGTCCTCGAAGACGAGCAGTACTTC.

The chain has TRBV11-2 and TRBJ2-2; 9 bases fit TRBD2. Trimming removed 2 bases from V and 6 bases from J; junction bases left unmatched: 4. This CDR3 is built from 15 residues. Germline values: CDR1 SGHAT, CDR2 FQNNGV. The CDR3 protein is CASSLLAGPAGELFF. CDR3 DNA: TGTGCCAGCAGCTTACTAGCGGGGCCAGCCGGGGAGCTGTTTTTT. The whole variable domain, filled in from reference TRBV11-2 and TRBJ2-2, reads EAGVAQSPRYKIIEKRQSVAFWCNPISGHATLYWYQQILGQGPKLLIQFQNNGVVDDSQLPKDRFSAERLKGVDSTLKIQPAKLEDSAVYLCASSLLAGPAGELFFGEGSRLTVL.

This rearrangement joins TRBV7-6 to TRBJ1-2; D unresolved. Per the germline V gene, CDR1 is SGHVS and CDR2 is FNYEAQ. Trimming pared 5 bases from V and 4 bases from J, leaving 14 bases between. This CDR3 has 14 residues. For the CDR3, the DNA is TGTGCCAGCAGCCCGGGCTCCGTAGGCTATGGCTACACCTTC. Its translation: CASSPGSVGYGYTF. Full variable domain (outside the CDR3, taken from reference TRBV7-6 and TRBJ1-2): GAGVSQSPRYKVTKRGQDVALRCDPISGHVSLYWYRQALGQGPEFLTYFNYEAQQDKSGLPNDRFSAERPEGSISTLTIQRTEQRDSAMYRCASSPGSVGYGYTFGSGTRLTVV.

Comments on this clone: The same CDR3 is also encoded by other DNA sequences in this sample. V is TRBV19 and J is TRBJ1-1, with D tentatively TRBD1 (6 bases). V shed 5 bases and J shed 0 bases, with 10 bases lying between them. This CDR3 region has 14 residues. Germline-derived CDR1 and CDR2 are LNHDA and SQIVND (reference sequence). The CDR3 sequence: CASSLTGLNTEAFF. The CDR3 bases are TGTGCCAGTAGTCTAACAGGGCTGAACACTGAAGCTTTCTTT. Supplemented by reference TRBV19 and TRBJ1-1, the full variable domain reads DGGITQSPKYLFRKEGQNVTLSCEQNLNHDAMYWYRQDPGQGLRLIYYSQIVNDFQKGDIAEGYSVSREKKESFPLTVTSAQKNPTAFYLCASSLTGLNTEAFFGQGTRLTVV.

This clone was counted once. The rearrangement links TRBV28 to TRBJ2-1; D remains ambiguous. This CDR3 is 16 amino acids long. Germline loops: CDR1 MDHEN, CDR2 SYDVKM. Trimming cost V 2 bases and J 2 bases, with 13 bases left between them. The DNA for the CDR3 is TGTGCCAGCAGTTTAGTATTAGCTGACCCCTACAATGAGCAGTTCTTC. This encodes CASSLVLADPYNEQFF.

The gene calls are TRBV27 and TRBJ2-7; no definite D call. Trimming left V 3 bases short and J 3 bases short, with 15 bases between. In germline, CDR1 is MNHEY, CDR2 SMNVEV (reference sequence). The CDR3 runs 15 residues. The CDR3 bases are TGTGCCAGCAGTTTGCGTGGCAGTGGGCGCTACGAGCAGTACTTC. It encodes CASSLRGSGRYEQYF.

The chain combines TRBV7-2 with TRBJ1-1; no clear D. Deletions cut 2 bases from V and 4 bases from J, with 14 bases between. The CDR3 has 15 residues. CDR1 is SGHTA and CDR2 is FQGNSA in the germline V gene. CDR3 in amino acids: CASSLYWEYGTEAFF. CDR3 nucleotide sequence: TGTGCCAGCAGCTTATACTGGGAGTACGGCACTGAAGCTTTCTTT.

V and J are TRBV6-1 and TRBJ2-7; D gene unclear. This CDR3 has 13 amino acids. V lost 6 bases to trimming and J lost 0 bases, with 9 bases between them. CDR1 and CDR2 from the germline V gene are MNHNS and SASEGT. The CDR3 here is CASRGISSYEQYF. CDR3 in DNA: TGTGCCAGCAGAGGGATTAGCTCCTACGAGCAGTACTTC.